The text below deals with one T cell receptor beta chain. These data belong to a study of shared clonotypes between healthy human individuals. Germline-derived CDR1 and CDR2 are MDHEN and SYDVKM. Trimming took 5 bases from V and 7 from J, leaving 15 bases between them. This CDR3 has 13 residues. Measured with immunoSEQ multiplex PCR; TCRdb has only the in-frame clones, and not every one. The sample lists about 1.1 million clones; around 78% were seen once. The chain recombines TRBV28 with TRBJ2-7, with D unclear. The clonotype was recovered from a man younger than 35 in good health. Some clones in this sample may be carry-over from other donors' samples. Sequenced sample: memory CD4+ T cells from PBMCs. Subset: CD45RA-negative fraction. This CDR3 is CASSLRSGQEQYF. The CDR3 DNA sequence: TGTGCCAGCAGTCTACGTTCCGGGCAGGAGCAGTACTTC.